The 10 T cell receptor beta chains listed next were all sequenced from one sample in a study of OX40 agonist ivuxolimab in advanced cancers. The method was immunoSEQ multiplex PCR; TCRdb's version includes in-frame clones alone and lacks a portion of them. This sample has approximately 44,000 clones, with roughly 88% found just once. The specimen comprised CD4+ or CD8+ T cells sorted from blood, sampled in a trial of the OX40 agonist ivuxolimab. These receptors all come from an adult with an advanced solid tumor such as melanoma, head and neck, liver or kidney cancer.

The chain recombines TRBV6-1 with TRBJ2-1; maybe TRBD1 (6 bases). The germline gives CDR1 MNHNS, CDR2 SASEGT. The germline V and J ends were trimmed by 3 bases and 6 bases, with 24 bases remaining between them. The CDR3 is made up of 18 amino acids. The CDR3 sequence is CASSEHAGNSGHLNEQFF. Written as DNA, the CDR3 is TGTGCCAGCAGTGAGCATGCTGGAAACTCGGGACACCTCAATGAGCAGTTCTTC.

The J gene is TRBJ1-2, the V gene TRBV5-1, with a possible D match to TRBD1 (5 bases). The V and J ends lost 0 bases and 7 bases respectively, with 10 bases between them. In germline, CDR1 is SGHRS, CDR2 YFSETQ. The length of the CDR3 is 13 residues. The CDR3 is CASSLVGESGYTF. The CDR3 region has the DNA TGCGCCAGCAGCTTGGTGGGGGAATCTGGCTACACCTTC.

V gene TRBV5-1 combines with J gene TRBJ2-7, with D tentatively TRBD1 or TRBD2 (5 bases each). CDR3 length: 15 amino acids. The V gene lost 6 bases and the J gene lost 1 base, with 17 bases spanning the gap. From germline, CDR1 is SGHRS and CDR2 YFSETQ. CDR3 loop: CASTSRGDPSYEQYF. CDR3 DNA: TGCGCCAGCACCTCCCGAGGGGACCCATCCTACGAGCAGTACTTC.

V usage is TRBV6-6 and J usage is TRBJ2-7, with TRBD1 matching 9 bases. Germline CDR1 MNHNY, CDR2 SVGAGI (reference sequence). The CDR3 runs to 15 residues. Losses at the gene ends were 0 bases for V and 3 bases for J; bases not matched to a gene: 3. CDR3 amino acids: CASSYSGTGRYEQYF. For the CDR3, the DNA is TGTGCCAGCAGTTACTCTGGGACAGGGCGCTACGAGCAGTACTTC.

For the CDR3, the DNA is TGTGCCAGCAGACAGGGGGACACCGGGGAGCTGTTTTTT. It encodes CASRQGDTGELFF. The chain is built from TRBV6-6 and TRBJ2-2, with 8 bases fitting TRBD1. J lost 3 bases, V lost 6 bases, and 0 bases had no gene match. CDR3 length: 13 residues. The germline V gene encodes CDR1 MNHNY and CDR2 SVGAGI (reference sequence).

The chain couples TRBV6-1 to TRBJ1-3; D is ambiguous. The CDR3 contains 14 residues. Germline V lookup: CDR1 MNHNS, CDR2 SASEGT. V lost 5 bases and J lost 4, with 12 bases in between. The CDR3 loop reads CASSKTRTGNTIYF. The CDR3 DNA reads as TGTGCCAGCAGTAAGACACGGACGGGAAACACCATATATTTT.

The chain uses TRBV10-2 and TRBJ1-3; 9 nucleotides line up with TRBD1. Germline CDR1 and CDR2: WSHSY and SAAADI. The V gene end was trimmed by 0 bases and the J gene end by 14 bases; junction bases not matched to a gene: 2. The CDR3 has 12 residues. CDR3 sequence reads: CASSESGTGLYF. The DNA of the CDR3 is TGCGCCAGCAGTGAGTCGGGGACAGGGCTATATTTT.

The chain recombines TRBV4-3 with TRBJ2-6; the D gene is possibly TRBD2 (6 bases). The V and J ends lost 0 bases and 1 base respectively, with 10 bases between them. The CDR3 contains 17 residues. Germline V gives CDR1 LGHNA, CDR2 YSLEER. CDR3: CASSQDFRGSGANVLTF. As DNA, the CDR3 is TGCGCCAGCAGCCAAGATTTCCGGGGGTCTGGGGCCAACGTCCTGACTTTC.

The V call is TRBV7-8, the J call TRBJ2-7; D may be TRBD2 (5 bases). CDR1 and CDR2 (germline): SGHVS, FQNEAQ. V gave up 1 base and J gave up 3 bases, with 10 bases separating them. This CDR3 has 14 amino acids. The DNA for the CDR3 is TGTGCCAGCAGCTTAGGGGGAGTTTACTACGAGCAGTACTTC. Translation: CASSLGGVYYEQYF.

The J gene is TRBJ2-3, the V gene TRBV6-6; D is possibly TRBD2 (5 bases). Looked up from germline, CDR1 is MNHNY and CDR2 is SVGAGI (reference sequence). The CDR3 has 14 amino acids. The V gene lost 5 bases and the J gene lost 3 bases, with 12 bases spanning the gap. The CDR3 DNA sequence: TGTGCCAGCAGTCTGCGGACTCTTACAGATACGCAGTATTTT. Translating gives CASSLRTLTDTQYF.